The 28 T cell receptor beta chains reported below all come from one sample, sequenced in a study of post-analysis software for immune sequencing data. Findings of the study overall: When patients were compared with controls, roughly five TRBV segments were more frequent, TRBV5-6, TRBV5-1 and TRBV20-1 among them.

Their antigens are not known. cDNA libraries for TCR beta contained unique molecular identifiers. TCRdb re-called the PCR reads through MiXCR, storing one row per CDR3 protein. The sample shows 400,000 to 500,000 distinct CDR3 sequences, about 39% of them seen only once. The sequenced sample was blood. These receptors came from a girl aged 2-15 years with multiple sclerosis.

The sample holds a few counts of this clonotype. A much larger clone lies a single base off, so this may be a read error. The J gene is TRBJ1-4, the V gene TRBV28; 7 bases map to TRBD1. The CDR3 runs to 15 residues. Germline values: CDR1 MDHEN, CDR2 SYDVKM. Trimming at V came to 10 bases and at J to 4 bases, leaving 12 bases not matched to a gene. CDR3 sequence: CATNNRGLVNEKLFF. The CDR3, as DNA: TGTGCCACCAACAATAGGGGGCTGGTTAATGAAAAACTGTTTTTT.

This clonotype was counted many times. The CDR3 coding sequence is TGCAGCGTCAGGGGGGAAGTTAGCCACGAGCAGTACTTC. Translating gives CSVRGEVSHEQYF. The J gene is TRBJ2-7, the V gene TRBV29-1; D possibly corresponds to TRBD1 (7 bases). The V gene's germline CDR1 is SQVTM and CDR2 ANQGSEA. Trimming shortened V by 6 bases and J by 5 bases, and 17 bases separated the two germline ends. The CDR3 is made up of 13 amino acids.

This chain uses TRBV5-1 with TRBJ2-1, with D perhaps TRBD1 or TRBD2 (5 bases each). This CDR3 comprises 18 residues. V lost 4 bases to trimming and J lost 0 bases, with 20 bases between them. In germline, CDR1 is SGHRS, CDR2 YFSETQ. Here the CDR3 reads CASSARDPTSSSYNEQFF. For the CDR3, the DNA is TGCGCCAGCAGCGCCAGGGACCCCACATCCTCCTCCTACAATGAGCAGTTCTTC.

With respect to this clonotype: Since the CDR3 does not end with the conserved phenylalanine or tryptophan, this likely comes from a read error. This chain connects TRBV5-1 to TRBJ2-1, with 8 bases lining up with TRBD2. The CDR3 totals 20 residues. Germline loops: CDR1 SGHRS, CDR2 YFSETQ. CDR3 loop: CASSLGFSGAAVTSCNEQFL. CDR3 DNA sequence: TGCGCCAGCAGCTTGGGTTTTAGCGGGGCAGCGGTGACATCCTGCAATGAGCAGTTCTTG.

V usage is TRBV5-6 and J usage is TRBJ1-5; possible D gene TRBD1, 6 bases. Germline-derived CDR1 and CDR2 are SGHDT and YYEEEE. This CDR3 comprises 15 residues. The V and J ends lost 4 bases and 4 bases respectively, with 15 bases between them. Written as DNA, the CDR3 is TGTGCCAGCAGCCCTGGCTCGCAGGGGAATCAGCCCCAGCATTTT. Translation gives CASSPGSQGNQPQHF.

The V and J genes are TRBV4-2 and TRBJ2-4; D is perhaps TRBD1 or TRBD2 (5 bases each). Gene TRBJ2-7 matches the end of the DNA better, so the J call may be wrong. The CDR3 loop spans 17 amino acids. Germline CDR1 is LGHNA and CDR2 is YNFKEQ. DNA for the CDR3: TGTGCCAGCAGCCAAGAAGGAGAAGGGACGAGGATCGACGAGCAGTACTTC. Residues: CASSQEGEGTRIDEQYF.

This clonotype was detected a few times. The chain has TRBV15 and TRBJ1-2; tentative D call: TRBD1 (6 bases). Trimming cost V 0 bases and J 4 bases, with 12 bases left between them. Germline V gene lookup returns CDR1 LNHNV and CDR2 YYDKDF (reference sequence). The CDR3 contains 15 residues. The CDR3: CATSRDRQGSYGYTF. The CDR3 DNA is TGTGCCACCAGCAGAGATCGCCAGGGGTCCTATGGCTACACCTTC. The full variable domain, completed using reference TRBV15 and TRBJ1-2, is DAMVIQNPRYQVTQFGKPVTLSCSQTLNHNVMYWYQQKSSQAPKLLFHYYDKDFNNEADTPDNFQSRRPNTSFCFLDIRSPGLGDTAMYLCATSRDRQGSYGYTFGSGTRLTVV.

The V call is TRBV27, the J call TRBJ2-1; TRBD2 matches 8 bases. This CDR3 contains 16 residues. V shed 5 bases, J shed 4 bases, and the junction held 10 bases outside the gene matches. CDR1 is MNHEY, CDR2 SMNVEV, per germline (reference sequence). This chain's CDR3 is CASSETGTSNYNEQFF. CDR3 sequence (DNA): TGTGCCAGCAGTGAGACCGGGACTAGTAATTACAATGAGCAGTTCTTC.

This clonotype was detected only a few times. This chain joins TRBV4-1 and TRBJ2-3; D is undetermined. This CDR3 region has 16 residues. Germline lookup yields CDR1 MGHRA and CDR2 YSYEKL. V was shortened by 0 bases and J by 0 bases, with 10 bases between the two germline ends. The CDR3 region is CASSQDRSYSTDTQYF. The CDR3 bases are TGCGCCAGCAGCCAAGATCGGAGTTACAGCACAGATACGCAGTATTTT.

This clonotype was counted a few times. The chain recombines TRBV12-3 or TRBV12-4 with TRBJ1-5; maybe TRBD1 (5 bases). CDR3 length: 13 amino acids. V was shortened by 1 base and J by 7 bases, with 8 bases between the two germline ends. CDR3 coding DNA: TGTGCCAGCAGTTTAGATCGGGGGCAGCCCCAGCATTTT. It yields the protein CASSLDRGQPQHF.

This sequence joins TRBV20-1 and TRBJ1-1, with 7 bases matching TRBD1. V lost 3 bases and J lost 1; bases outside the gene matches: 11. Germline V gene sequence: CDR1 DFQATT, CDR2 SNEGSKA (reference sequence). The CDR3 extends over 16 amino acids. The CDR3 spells CSASDPTRDRNTEAFF. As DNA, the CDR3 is TGCAGTGCTAGCGATCCTACAAGGGACAGGAACACTGAAGCTTTCTTT.

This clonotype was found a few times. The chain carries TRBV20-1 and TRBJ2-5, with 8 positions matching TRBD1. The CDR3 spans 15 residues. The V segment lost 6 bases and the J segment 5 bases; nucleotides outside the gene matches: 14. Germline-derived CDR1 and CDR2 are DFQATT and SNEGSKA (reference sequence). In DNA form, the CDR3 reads TGCAGTGCCAGGGGGCGGGCCTCAGATTTCGAGACCCAGTACTTC. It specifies CSARGRASDFETQYF.

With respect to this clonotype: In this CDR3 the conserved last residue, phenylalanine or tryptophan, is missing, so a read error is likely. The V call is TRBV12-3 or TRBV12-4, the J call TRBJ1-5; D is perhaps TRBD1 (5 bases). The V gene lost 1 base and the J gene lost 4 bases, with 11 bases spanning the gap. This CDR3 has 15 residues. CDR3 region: CASSLEAGRNQPQHC. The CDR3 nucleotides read TGTGCCAGCAGTTTAGAGGCAGGGCGGAATCAGCCCCAGCATTGT.

For the CDR3, the DNA is TGCTCCGGGGGGGCTTTCTACGAGCAGTACTTC. It specifies CSGGAFYEQYF. The rearrangement links TRBV29-1 to TRBJ2-7, with 8 bases lining up with TRBD2. The CDR3 covers 11 residues. Germline-derived CDR1 and CDR2 are SQVTM and ANQGSEA.

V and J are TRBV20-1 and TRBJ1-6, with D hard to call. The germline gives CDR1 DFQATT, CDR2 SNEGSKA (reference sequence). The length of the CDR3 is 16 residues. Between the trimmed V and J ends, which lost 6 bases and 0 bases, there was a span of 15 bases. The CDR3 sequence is CSAPRARGSYNSPLHF. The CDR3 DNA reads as TGCAGTGCCCCAAGGGCAAGAGGCTCCTATAATTCACCCCTCCACTTT.

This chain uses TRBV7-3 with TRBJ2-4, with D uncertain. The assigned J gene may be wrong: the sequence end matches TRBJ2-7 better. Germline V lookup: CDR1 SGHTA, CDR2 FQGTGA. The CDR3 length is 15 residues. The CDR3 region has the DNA TGTGCCAGCAGCTTATACCTAGGGCCGGCCTACGAGCAGTACTTC. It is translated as CASSLYLGPAYEQYF.

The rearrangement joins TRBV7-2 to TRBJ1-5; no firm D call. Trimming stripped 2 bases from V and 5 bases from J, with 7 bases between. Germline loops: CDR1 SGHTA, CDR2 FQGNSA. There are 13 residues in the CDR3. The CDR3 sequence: CASSLLRDQPQHF. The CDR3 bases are TGTGCCAGCAGCTTATTAAGAGATCAGCCCCAGCATTTT.

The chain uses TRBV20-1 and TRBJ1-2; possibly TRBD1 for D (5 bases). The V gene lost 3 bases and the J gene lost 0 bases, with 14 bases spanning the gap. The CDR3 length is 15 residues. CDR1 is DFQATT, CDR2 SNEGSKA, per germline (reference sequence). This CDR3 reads CSASGGTGTNYGYTF. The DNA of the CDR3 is TGCAGTGCTAGCGGGGGAACAGGAACTAACTATGGCTACACCTTC.

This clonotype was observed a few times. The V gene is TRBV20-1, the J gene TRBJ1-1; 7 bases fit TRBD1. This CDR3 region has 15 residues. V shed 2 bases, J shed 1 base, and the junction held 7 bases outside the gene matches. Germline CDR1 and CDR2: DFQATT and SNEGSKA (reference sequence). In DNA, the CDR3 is TGCAGTGCTAGAAATGATGACAGGGCGAACACTGAAGCTTTCTTT. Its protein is CSARNDDRANTEAFF.

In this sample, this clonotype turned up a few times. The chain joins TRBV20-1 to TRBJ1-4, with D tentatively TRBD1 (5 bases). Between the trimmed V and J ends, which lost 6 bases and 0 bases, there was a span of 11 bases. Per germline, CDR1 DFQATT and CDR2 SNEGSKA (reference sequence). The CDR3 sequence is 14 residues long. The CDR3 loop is CSAAGGATNEKLFF. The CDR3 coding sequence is TGCAGTGCAGCCGGGGGGGCAACTAATGAAAAACTGTTTTTT.

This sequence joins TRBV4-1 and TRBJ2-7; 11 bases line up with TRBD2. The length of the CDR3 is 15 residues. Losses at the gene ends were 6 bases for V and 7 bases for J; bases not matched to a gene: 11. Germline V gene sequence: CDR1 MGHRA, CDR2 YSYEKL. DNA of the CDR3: TGCGCCAGCAGTCTCGGGACTAGCGGTACCTGGGAGCAGTACTTC. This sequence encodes CASSLGTSGTWEQYF.

The CDR3 nucleotides read TGTGCCAGCAGTAAATTGGGGGGCGAGGAGACCCAGTACTTC. Residues: CASSKLGGEETQYF. This chain connects TRBV5-6 to TRBJ2-5, with D perhaps matching TRBD1 or TRBD2 (6 bases each). Looked up from germline, CDR1 is SGHDT and CDR2 is YYEEEE. Between the trimmed V and J ends, which lost 5 bases and 5 bases, there was a span of 16 bases. The length of the CDR3 is 14 residues. The full variable domain, rest sourced from reference TRBV5-6 and TRBJ2-5, is DAGVTQSPTHLIKTRGQQVTLRCSPKSGHDTVSWYQQALGQGPQFIFQYYEEEERQRGNFPDRFSGHQFPNYSSELNVNALLLGDSALYLCASSKLGGEETQYFGPGTRLLVL.

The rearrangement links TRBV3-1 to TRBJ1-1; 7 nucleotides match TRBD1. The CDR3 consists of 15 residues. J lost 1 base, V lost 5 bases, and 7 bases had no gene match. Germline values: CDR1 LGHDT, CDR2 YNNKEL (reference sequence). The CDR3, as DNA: TGTGCCAGCAGCTCCATGACAGGGTGGAACACTGAAGCTTTCTTT. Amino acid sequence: CASSSMTGWNTEAFF.

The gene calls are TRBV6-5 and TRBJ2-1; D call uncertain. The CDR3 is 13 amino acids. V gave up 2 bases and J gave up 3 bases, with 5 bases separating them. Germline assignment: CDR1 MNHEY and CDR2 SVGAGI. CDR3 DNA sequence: TGTGCCAGCAGTTACCGCTTCTACAATGAGCAGTTCTTC. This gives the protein CASSYRFYNEQFF.

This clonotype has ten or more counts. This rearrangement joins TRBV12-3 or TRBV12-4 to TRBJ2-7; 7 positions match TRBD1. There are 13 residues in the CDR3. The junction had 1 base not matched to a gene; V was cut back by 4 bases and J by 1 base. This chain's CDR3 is CASSWDRSYEQYF. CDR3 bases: TGTGCCAGCAGTTGGGACAGATCCTACGAGCAGTACTTC.

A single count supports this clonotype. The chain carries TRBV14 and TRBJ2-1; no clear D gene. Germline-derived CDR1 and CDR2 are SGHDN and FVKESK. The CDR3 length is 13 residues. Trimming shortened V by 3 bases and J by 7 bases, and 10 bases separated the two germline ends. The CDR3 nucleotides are TGTGCCAGCAGCCAGCATAGTCGGAATGAGCAGTTCTTC. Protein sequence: CASSQHSRNEQFF.

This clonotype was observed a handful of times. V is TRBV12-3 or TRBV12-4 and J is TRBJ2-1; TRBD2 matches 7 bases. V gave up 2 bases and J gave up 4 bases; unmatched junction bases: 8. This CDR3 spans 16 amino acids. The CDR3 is CASSLLLAVLYNEQFF. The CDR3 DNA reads TGTGCCAGCAGTTTACTCCTAGCGGTGCTTTACAATGAGCAGTTCTTC.

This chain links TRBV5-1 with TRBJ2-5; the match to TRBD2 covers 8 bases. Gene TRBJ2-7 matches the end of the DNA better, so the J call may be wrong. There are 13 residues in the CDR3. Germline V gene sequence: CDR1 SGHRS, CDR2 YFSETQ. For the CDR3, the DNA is TGCGCCAGCAGCCCCCCCCGGGGGGGCGAGCAGTACTTC. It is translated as CASSPPRGGEQYF.